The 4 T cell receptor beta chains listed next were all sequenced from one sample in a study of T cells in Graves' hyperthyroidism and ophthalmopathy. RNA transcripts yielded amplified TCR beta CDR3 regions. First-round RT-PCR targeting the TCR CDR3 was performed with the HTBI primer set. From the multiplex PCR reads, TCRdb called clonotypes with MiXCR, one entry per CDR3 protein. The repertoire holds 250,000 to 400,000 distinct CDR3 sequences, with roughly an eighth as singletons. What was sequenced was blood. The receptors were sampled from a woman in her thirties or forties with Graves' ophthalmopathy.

For the CDR3, the DNA is TGCAGCGTTGGGGAATGGCGGGACTATGGCTACACCTTC. Translation gives CSVGEWRDYGYTF. The chain recombines TRBV29-1 with TRBJ1-2; D remains unclear. Trimming stripped 4 bases from V and 3 bases from J, with 12 bases between. Looked up from germline, CDR1 is SQVTM and CDR2 is ANQGSEA. The CDR3 loop spans 13 amino acids. Filled out from reference TRBV29-1 and TRBJ1-2, the complete variable domain reads SAVISQKPSRDICQRGTSLTIQCQVDSQVTMMFWYRQQPGQSLTLIATANQGSEATYESGFVIDKFPISRPNLTFSTLTVSNMSPEDSSIYLCSVGEWRDYGYTFGSGTRLTVV.

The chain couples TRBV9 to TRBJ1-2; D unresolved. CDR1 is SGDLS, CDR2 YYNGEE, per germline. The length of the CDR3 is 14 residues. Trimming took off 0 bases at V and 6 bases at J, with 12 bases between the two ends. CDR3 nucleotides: TGTGCCAGCAGCGTAGCGGGATATAAGGATGGCTACACCTTC. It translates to CASSVAGYKDGYTF.

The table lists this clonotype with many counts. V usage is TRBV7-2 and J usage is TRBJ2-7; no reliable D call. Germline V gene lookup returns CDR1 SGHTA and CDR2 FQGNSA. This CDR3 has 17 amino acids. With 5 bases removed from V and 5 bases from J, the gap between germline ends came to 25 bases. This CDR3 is CASSPWTFREIVHEQYF. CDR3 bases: TGTGCCAGCAGCCCTTGGACCTTCAGAGAGATAGTTCACGAGCAGTACTTC. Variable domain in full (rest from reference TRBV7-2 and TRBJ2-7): GAGVSQSPSNKVTEKGKDVELRCDPISGHTALYWYRQSLGQGLEFLIYFQGNSAPDKSGLPSDRFSAERTGGSVSTLTIQRTQQEDSAVYLCASSPWTFREIVHEQYFGPGTRLTVT.

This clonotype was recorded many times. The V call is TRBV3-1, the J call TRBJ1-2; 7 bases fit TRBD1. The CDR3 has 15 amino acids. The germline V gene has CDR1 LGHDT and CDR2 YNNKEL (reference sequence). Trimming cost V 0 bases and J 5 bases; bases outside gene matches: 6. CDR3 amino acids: CASSQDTRQGYGYTF. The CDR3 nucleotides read TGTGCCAGCAGCCAAGATACGAGACAGGGTTATGGCTACACCTTC. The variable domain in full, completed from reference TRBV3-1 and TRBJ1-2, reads DTAVSQTPKYLVTQMGNDKSIKCEQNLGHDTMYWYKQDSKKFLKIMFSYNNKELIINETVPNRFSPKSPDKAHLNLHINSLELGDSAVYFCASSQDTRQGYGYTFGSGTRLTVV.